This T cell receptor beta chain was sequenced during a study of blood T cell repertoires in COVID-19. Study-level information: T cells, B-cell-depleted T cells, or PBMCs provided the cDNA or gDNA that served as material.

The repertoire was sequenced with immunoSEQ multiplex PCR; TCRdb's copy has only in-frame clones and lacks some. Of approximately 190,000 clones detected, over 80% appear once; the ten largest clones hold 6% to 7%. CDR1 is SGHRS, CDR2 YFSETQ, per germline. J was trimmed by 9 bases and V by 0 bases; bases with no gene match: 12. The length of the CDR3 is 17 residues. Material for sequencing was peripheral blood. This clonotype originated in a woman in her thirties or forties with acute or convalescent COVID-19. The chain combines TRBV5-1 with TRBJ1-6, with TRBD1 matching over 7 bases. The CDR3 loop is CASSLAQVEGAGSPLHF. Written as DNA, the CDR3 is TGCGCCAGCAGCTTGGCCCAAGTAGAGGGGGCAGGTTCACCCCTCCACTTT. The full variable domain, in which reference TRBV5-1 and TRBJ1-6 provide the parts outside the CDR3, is KAGVTQTPRYLIKTRGQQVTLSCSPISGHRSVSWYQQTPGQGLQFLFEYFSETQRNKGNFPGRFSGRQFSNSRSEMNVSTLELGDSALYLCASSLAQVEGAGSPLHFGNGTRLTVT.